This TCR beta chain is from a study of blood T cell repertoires in COVID-19. Per the original methods: Researchers report that nucleated cell counts were estimated from reference gene primer amplification. The protocol was immunoSEQ multiplex PCR, while the TCRdb copy is restricted to in-frame clones and leaves out a portion. V, J and clone size are those of that table, while D and trimming were read from the DNA. The table has under 300,000 clones, 70% to 90% seen once. This CDR3 has 14 amino acids. V was shortened by 4 bases and J by 3 bases, with 9 bases between the two germline ends. The germline CDR1 and CDR2 sequences are SGHNT and YENEEA. Each participant's cohort was designated according to participant-reported clinical history.

This rearrangement joins TRBV11-3 to TRBJ2-2; possibly TRBD1 for D (5 bases). Specimen: PBMCs or T cells enriched from blood (not recorded which). The clonotype originates from a woman aged 45 to 65 who had recovered from COVID-19. Here the CDR3 DNA reads TGTGCCAGCAGCTCCCGACAGTACACCGGGGAGCTGTTTTTT. Its protein product is CASSSRQYTGELFF.